The clone carrying this T cell receptor beta chain was counted between two and nine times. As yet, its antigen is unknown. 5'RACE, which relied on constant-segment primers, yielded TCR alpha and TCR beta cDNA libraries carrying sample barcodes and UMIs. TCRdb independently ran MiXCR on the 5' RACE reads; one entry per CDR3 protein. Among 250,000 to 350,000 distinct CDR3 sequences listed, roughly a fifth were seen once. This sample is drawn from a study of T-cell memory formation after mild COVID-19. Regarding the study as a whole: Whether day 37 second-wave clones are SARS-CoV-2-specific was not confirmed.

CDR3 length: 15 amino acids. Trimming removed 3 bases from V and 2 bases from J, with 12 bases in between. The germline gives CDR1 LNHNV, CDR2 YYDKDF (reference sequence). V usage is TRBV15 and J usage is TRBJ2-3; maybe TRBD1 (6 bases). This sequence was found in a man aged 18 to 29 who had mild COVID-19 (a few samples of this study predate the infection). Cell type and time point are not known. The sample was PBMCs or a T cell subset sorted from them (not recorded which). The CDR3 loop reads CATSRADRFTDTQYF. For the CDR3, the DNA is TGTGCCACCAGCAGGGCGGACAGATTCACAGATACGCAGTATTTT.